This section outlines one TCR beta chain sequence together with its context. Its specificity is unknown. This CDR3 has 12 amino acids. Germline assignment: CDR1 MGHDK and CDR2 SYGVNS. Trimming cost V 1 base and J 8 bases, with 8 bases left between them. It was RNA transcripts that yielded the amplified TCR beta CDR3 regions. First-round RT-PCR with HTBI primers amplified the TCR CDR3 region. TCRdb re-called the multiplex PCR reads with MiXCR, one entry per CDR3 protein. The table lists hundreds of thousands of distinct CDR3 sequences, 14% to 15% of them singletons. For ophthalmopathy patients, the Clinical Activity Score was at least 3 and the NOSPECS grade at least 4; duration was under 3 months. The PBMCs were taken from approximately 11 ml of fresh peripheral blood. The data were obtained in a study of T cells in Graves' hyperthyroidism and ophthalmopathy. Study at large: The initial diagnosis was the point when peripheral blood was collected, ahead of any treatment.

Study results and caveats: Also found in blood were most expanded thyroid clonotypes above 0.001.

The receptor comes from a man between 18 and 29 years old with Graves' ophthalmopathy. The genes are TRBV25-1 and TRBJ1-1; D might be TRBD1 (5 bases). The specimen sequenced was blood. For the CDR3, the DNA is TGTGCCAGCAGTGAATGGGGCAGAGAAGCTTTCTTT. Translating gives CASSEWGREAFF.